This T cell receptor beta chain was recovered during a study of blood T cell repertoires in COVID-19. Per the original methods: Amplification of reference gene primers was used by the study to estimate nucleated cell counts. Method: immunoSEQ multiplex PCR; TCRdb's copy keeps in-frame clones and lacks some. That table supplies the V and J calls and clone size; D and trimming were determined from the DNA. In the table there are fewer than 350,000 clones, 80% to 90% of which are singletons. The TCR sequence derives from a woman aged 40 to 49 with acute COVID-19. The sample taken for sequencing was PBMCs or T cells enriched from blood (not recorded which).

The CDR3 loop is CASSGQGPNYGYTF. In nucleotides, the CDR3 is TGTGCCAGCAGCGGACAGGGACCTAACTATGGCTACACCTTC. The chain has TRBV6-5 and TRBJ1-2; 8 nucleotides match TRBD1. The germline gives CDR1 MNHEY, CDR2 SVGAGI. V was clipped by 6 bases and J by 0 bases; unmatched bases: 3. The CDR3 spans 14 residues.